These T cell receptor beta chains were read from a single sample in a study of vaccination and CD4 T cells after COVID-19. TCRdb passed the PCR reads through MiXCR, listing each CDR3 protein once. The sample holds around 20,000 distinct CDR3 sequences, roughly two thirds seen once. The source was CD4+ T cells from blood, collected after SARS-CoV-2 vaccination. These receptors originate from a human donor who had recovered from COVID-19. The CDR3 runs from the conserved cysteine through the conserved F or W. The order of the fields is J gene, V gene, CDR3 protein.

TRBJ2-1 TRBV6-1 CASSEWAGNSDEQFF
TRBJ2-7 TRBV29-1 CSVEDRLRGGYEQYF
TRBJ1-1 TRBV20-1 CSAPAKQVLKAFF
TRBJ1-4 TRBV5-1 CASSLAGTALEKLFF
TRBJ2-7 TRBV2 CASSVYRGLAGGEQYF
TRBJ1-2 TRBV27 CASSLRQPSNYGYTF
TRBJ1-1 TRBV20-1 CSARDPGGNTEAFF
TRBJ2-3 TRBV10-1 CASSKNIAGADTQYF
TRBJ2-5 TRBV24-1 CATSDRLAAGETQYF
TRBJ2-2 TRBV2 CASSELSGELFF
TRBJ2-5 TRBV7-3 CASRRGLAELGGETQYF
TRBJ1-1 TRBV21-1 CASSLRHNTEAFF
TRBJ2-1 TRBV19 CASSKGFPGSSYNEQFF
TRBJ2-2 TRBV11-2 CASSLVGRRTGELFF
TRBJ1-1 TRBV19 CASSNPGQGVTEAFF
TRBJ2-7 TRBV18 CASSQIAGGPCYF
TRBJ2-4 TRBV7-9 CASRPWSGGDKNIQYF
TRBJ1-2 TRBV27 CASSPRDGLRGYTF
TRBJ2-3 TRBV20-1 CSGTSGASSTDTQYF
TRBJ1-2 TRBV20-1 CSASFRTGGYGYTF
TRBJ1-6 TRBV18 CASSPTTGENNSPLHF
TRBJ1-1 TRBV2 CASRPTGGFTEAFF
TRBJ2-2 TRBV20-1 CSAIAGDFGGELFF
TRBJ1-5 TRBV20-1 CSALHRDRGRGNQPQHF
TRBJ2-3 TRBV5-4 CASSAPSGSTDTQYF
TRBJ2-2 TRBV7-9 CASRGLRAGELFF
TRBJ1-1 TRBV11-1 CASHKRGAVNTEAFF
TRBJ2-2 TRBV7-9 CASSLGQMNTGELFF
TRBJ2-1 TRBV5-1 CASSLGASVSYNEQFF
TRBJ1-5 TRBV20-1 CSAYEQGLTGFNQPQHF
TRBJ1-5 TRBV20-1 CSARAQSGQPQHF
TRBJ1-1 TRBV30 CAWSFKGQINTEAFF
TRBJ1-2 TRBV6-1 CASSNTGASNYGYTF
TRBJ1-2 TRBV20-1 CSARVGQGTNYGYTF
TRBJ2-5 TRBV6-1 CATKTLAGEETQYF
TRBJ1-1 TRBV27 CASSLNRGVTEAFF
TRBJ2-2 TRBV6-1 CASMGTSPTGELFF
TRBJ2-7 TRBV15 CATSRVGGSGEQYF
TRBJ2-7 TRBV15 CATSSWLAGSTKYEQYF
TRBJ1-5 TRBV19 CASSIDLAGGSNQPQHF
TRBJ2-3 TRBV20-1 CSAKTSGRLDTQYF
TRBJ2-5 TRBV19 CASSIQGQGTKETQYF